These 9 T cell receptor beta chains were all obtained from the same sample, sequenced in a study of ipilimumab plus nivolumab after autologous stem cell transplantation. Assay: immunoSEQ multiplex PCR; the TCRdb copy retains only in-frame clones and omits some. Of about 23,000 clones listed, over 65% are singletons. Here the sequenced sample was PBMCs, taken in a trial of ipilimumab plus nivolumab as post-transplant consolidation. The receptors shown here come from a male donor with diffuse large B-cell lymphoma.

The chain recombines TRBV9 with TRBJ1-2, with a tentative D call TRBD1 (5 bases). The germline gives CDR1 SGDLS, CDR2 YYNGEE. V lost 0 bases, J lost 7 bases, and 7 bases lay in between. The CDR3 totals 12 residues. CDR3: CASSVVGGGYTF. Here the CDR3 DNA reads TGTGCCAGCAGCGTAGTGGGGGGTGGCTACACCTTC.

This sequence joins TRBV10-3 and TRBJ2-1, with D possibly being TRBD2 (5 bases). V was shortened by 8 bases and J by 6 bases, with 11 bases between the two germline ends. Per germline, CDR1 ENHRY and CDR2 SYGVKD. The CDR3 length is 12 residues. The CDR3 DNA reads TGTGCCATCGGGAGCGTCTCCAATGAGCAGTTCTTC. It yields the protein CAIGSVSNEQFF.

At least ten counts were recorded for this clone. The V and J genes are TRBV4-1 and TRBJ2-1; TRBD2 aligns across 9 bases. This CDR3 spans 16 amino acids. Germline values: CDR1 MGHRA, CDR2 YSYEKL. The J segment lost 5 bases and the V segment lost 4 bases, leaving 9 bases of the junction unmatched. CDR3 amino acids: CASSPPGGGANNEQFF. The CDR3 nucleotides are TGCGCCAGCAGCCCCCCCGGCGGGGGGGCCAACAATGAGCAGTTCTTC.

V and J are TRBV7-9 and TRBJ1-2, with D possibly TRBD1 on 5 matching bases. The CDR3 is made up of 15 amino acids. CDR1 is SEHNR and CDR2 is FQNEAQ in the germline V gene (reference sequence). V was cut by 1 base and J by 2 bases, with 11 bases left in between. CDR3 sequence reads: CASSLVGAENYGYTF. The CDR3 nucleotides are TGTGCCAGCAGCTTAGTAGGGGCAGAGAACTATGGCTACACCTTC.

This clone has more than one count but fewer than ten. The J gene is TRBJ2-7, the V gene TRBV18; D remains ambiguous. Per germline, CDR1 KGHSH and CDR2 LQKENI. V was pared by 1 base and J by 0 bases, with 7 bases between. The CDR3 totals 14 residues. CDR3 amino acids: CASSPQDASYEQYF. CDR3 in DNA: TGTGCCAGCTCACCACAGGACGCCTCCTACGAGCAGTACTTC.

The chain has TRBV20-1 and TRBJ2-3; D not resolved. The CDR3 is 11 residues long. The germline CDR1 and CDR2 sequences are DFQATT and SNEGSKA (reference sequence). Trimming pared 5 bases from V and 8 bases from J, leaving 11 bases between. The DNA for the CDR3 is TGCAGTGCTCCTCTAGTGGGTACGCAGTATTTT. Protein: CSAPLVGTQYF.

This clone was found a few times. The chain is built from TRBV13 and TRBJ1-6, with a possible D match to TRBD1 (5 bases). Between the trimmed V and J ends, which lost 2 bases and 6 bases, there was a span of 8 bases. The length of the CDR3 is 14 residues. From germline, CDR1 is PRHDT and CDR2 FYEKMQ (reference sequence). The CDR3 spells CASSLRGGNSPLHF. The CDR3 region has the DNA TGTGCCAGCAGCTTACGGGGGGGTAATTCACCCCTCCACTTT.

There are a few counts of this clone. V usage is TRBV5-1 and J usage is TRBJ1-2, with D tentatively TRBD1 (6 bases). CDR3 size: 13 residues. V was cut by 3 bases and J by 2 bases, with 8 bases left in between. The germline gives CDR1 SGHRS, CDR2 YFSETQ. The CDR3 loop is CASSWDINYGYTF. In DNA, the CDR3 is TGCGCCAGCAGCTGGGACATAAACTATGGCTACACCTTC.

This clone was found a few times. This rearrangement joins TRBV20-1 to TRBJ2-5, with unresolved D. The germline CDR1 and CDR2 sequences are DFQATT and SNEGSKA (reference sequence). The CDR3 has 11 residues. Between the trimmed V and J ends, which lost 0 bases and 9 bases, there was a span of 8 bases. This CDR3 is CSARDGRAQYF. The DNA for the CDR3 is TGCAGTGCTAGAGATGGTCGGGCCCAGTACTTC.